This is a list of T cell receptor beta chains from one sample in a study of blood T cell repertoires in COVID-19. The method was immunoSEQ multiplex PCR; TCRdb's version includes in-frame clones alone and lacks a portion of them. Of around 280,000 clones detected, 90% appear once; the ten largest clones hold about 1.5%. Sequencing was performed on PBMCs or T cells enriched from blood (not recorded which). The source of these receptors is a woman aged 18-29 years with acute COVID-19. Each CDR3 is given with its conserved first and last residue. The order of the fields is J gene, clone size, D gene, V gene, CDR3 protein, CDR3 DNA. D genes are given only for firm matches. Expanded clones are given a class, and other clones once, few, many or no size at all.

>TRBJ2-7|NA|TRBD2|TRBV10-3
CAITPGLADSYEQYF
TGTGCCATCACTCCGGGACTAGCGGACTCCTACGAGCAGTACTTC
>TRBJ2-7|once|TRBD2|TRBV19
CASSNTLAGGPGKAYEQYF
TGTGCCAGTAGTAACACGCTAGCGGGAGGGCCGGGAAAGGCTTACGAGCAGTACTTC
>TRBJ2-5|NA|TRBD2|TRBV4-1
CASSPGASGRFETQYF
TGCGCCAGCAGCCCAGGGGCTAGCGGGAGGTTTGAGACCCAGTACTTC
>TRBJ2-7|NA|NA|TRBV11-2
CASSFGPAYEQYF
TGTGCCAGCAGCTTTGGCCCCGCCTACGAGCAGTACTTC
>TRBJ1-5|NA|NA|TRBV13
CASSLRGDSNQPQHF
TGTGCCAGCAGCTTAAGGGGCGATAGCAATCAGCCCCAGCATTTT
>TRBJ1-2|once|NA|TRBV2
CASSDPRPCYTF
TGTGCCAGCAGTGATCCGCGTCCGTGCTACACCTTC
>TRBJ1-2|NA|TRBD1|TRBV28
CASNTGGGSGYTF
TGTGCCAGCAATACAGGGGGGGGTTCTGGCTACACCTTC
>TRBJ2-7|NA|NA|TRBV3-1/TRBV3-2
CASRRGTGYEQYF
TGTGCCAGCAGAAGAGGAACGGGTTACGAGCAGTACTTC
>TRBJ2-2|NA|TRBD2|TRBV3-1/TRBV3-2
CASSQDSGGRARTGELFF
TGTGCCAGCAGCCAAGATTCAGGCGGGAGGGCGAGGACCGGGGAGCTGTTTTTT
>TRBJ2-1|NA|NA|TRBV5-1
CASSLLRELNEQFF
TGCGCCAGCAGCTTACTGAGGGAGCTCAATGAGCAGTTCTTC
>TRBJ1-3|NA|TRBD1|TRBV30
CAWSALTGGAGSGNTIYF
TGTGCCTGGAGCGCATTAACAGGGGGCGCGGGATCTGGAAACACCATATATTTT
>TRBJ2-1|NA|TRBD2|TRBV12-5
CASGLVPDGGTNYNEQFF
TGTGCTAGTGGTTTGGTACCGGACGGCGGGACTAACTACAATGAGCAGTTCTTC
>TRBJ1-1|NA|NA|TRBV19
CASSALNGGNTEAFF
TGTGCCAGTAGTGCCCTTAACGGGGGGAACACTGAAGCTTTCTTT
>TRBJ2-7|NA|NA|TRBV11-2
CASSLGHSNYEQYF
TGTGCCAGCAGCTTAGGACACTCAAACTACGAGCAGTACTTC
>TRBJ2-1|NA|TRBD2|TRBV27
CASTPTSGLVHNEQFF
TGTGCCAGCACCCCGACTAGCGGGTTAGTACACAATGAGCAGTTCTTC
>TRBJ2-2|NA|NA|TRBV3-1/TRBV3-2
CASSRTAANTGELFF
TGTGCCAGCAGTCGGACAGCTGCGAACACCGGGGAGCTGTTTTTT
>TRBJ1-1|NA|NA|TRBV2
CASSETGQPEAFF
TGTGCCAGCAGTGAAACCGGACAGCCTGAAGCTTTCTTT
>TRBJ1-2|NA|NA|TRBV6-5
CASTSGSGYTF
TGTGCCAGCACCTCTGGGAGTGGCTACACCTTC
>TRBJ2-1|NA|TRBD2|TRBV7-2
CASSLASGSFGDNEQFF
TGTGCCAGCAGCTTAGCCAGCGGGAGTTTTGGGGACAATGAGCAGTTCTTC
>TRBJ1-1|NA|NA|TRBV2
CASTRRMNTEAFF
TGTGCCAGCACGCGGCGAATGAACACTGAAGCTTTCTTT
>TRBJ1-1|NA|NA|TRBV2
CASSHREGTEAFF
TGTGCCAGCAGTCACAGGGAGGGCACTGAAGCTTTCTTT
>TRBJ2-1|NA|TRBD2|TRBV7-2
CASSLSGSINNEQFF
TGTGCCAGCAGCCTCAGCGGGAGTATAAACAATGAGCAGTTCTTC
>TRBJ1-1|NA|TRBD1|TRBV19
CASSPGPDRLNTEAFF
TGTGCCAGTAGTCCAGGTCCGGACAGGTTGAACACTGAAGCTTTCTTT
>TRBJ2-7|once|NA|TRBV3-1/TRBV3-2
CASSRFGQSYEQYF
TGTGCCAGCAGCCGATTCGGACAGTCCTACGAGCAGTACTTC
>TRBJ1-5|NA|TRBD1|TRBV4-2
CASSQGQGPADPQHF
TGTGCCAGCAGCCAAGGACAGGGGCCCGCGGATCCCCAGCATTTT
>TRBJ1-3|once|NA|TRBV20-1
CPQTPGNTIYF
TGCCCCCAGACACCTGGAAACACCATATATTTT
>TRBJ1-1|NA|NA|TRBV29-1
CSVLGGAKAFF
TGCAGCGTTTTGGGAGGGGCGAAAGCTTTCTTT